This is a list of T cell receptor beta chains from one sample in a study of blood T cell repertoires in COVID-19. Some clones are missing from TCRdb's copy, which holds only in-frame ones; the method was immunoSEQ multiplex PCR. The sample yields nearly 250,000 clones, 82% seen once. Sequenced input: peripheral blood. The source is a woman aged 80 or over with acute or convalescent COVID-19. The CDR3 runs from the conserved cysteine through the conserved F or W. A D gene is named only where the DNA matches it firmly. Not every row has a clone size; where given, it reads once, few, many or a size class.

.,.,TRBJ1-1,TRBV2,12,TGTGCCAGCAACGAGCGGGGAACTGAAGCTTTCTTT,CASNERGTEAFF
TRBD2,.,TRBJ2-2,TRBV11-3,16,TGTGCCAGCAGCAAGACTAGCGGGAGGGTGGCCGGGGAGCTGTTTTTT,CASSKTSGRVAGELFF
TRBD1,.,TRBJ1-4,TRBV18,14,TGTGCCAGCTCAGAGGGGACAGGGCATGAAAAACTGTTTTTT,CASSEGTGHEKLFF
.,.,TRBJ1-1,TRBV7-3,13,TGTGCCAGCAGCTTAGGGGGCCGGACTGAAGCTTTCTTT,CASSLGGRTEAFF
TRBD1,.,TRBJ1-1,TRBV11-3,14,TGTGCCAGCAGCTTCAGGGGGGCTGACACTGAAGCTTTCTTT,CASSFRGADTEAFF
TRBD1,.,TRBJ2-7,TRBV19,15,TGTGCCAGTAGTATAGAAGGGACAGGCTCCTACGAGCAGTACTTC,CASSIEGTGSYEQYF
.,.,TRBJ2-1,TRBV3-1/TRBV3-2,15,TGTGCCAGCAGCCAAGCCTTTAGCTCCTACAATGAGCAGTTCTTC,CASSQAFSSYNEQFF
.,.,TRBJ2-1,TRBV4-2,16,TGTGCCAGCAGCCAAGATGGGAGACAGGCGTACAATGAGCAGTTCTTC,CASSQDGRQAYNEQFF
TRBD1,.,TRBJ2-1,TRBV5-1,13,TGCGCCAGCAGCTTGGTGACAGGGAGTGAGCAGTTCTTC,CASSLVTGSEQFF
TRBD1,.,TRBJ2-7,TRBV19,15,TGTGCCAGTAGCCTCCGGGGACAGGGCAACTACGAGCAGTACTTC,CASSLRGQGNYEQYF
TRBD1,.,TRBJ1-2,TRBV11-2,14,TGTGCCAGCAGCTTAGGACAGGGTTACTATGGCTACACCTTC,CASSLGQGYYGYTF
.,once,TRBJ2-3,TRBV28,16,TGTGCCAGCAGTCTCCCGTTTGGGCGTGGGACAGATACGCAGTATTTT,CASSLPFGRGTDTQYF
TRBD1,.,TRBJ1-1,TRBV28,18,TGTGCCAGCAGTTTACGGAACCGACAGGGTCCGGGGAACACTGAAGCTTTCTTT,CASSLRNRQGPGNTEAFF
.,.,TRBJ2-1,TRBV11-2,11,TGTGCCAGCAGCTTACAGGTTGAGCAGTTCTTC,CASSLQVEQFF
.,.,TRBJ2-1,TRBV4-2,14,TGTGCCAGCAGCCAAGGGCGTCGCGGGGATGAGCAGTTCTTC,CASSQGRRGDEQFF
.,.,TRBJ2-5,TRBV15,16,TGTGCCACCAGCTCCCGGGTAGGACAGCTGCAAGAGACCCAGTACTTC,CATSSRVGQLQETQYF
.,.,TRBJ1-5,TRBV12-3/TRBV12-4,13,TGTGCCAGCAGTCAGGGGATGGATCAGCCCCAGCATTTT,CASSQGMDQPQHF
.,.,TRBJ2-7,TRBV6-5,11,TGTGCCAGCAGTTGGTCCGGGGAGCAGTACTTC,CASSWSGEQYF
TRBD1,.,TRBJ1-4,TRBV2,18,TGTGCCAGCAGGATCCGGGACAGTTCAATCCTGGATAATGAAAAACTGTTTTTT,CASRIRDSSILDNEKLFF
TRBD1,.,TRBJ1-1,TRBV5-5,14,TGTGCCAGCAGCTCGGGGACAGAGAACACTGAAGCTTTCTTT,CASSSGTENTEAFF
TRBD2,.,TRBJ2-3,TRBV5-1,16,TGCGCCAGCAGCCAGGGACTAGCGGGAGCTGCAGATACGCAGTATTTT,CASSQGLAGAADTQYF
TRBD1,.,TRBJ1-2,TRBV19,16,TGTGCCAGTAGTATAGTTTGGACAGGGGCTAACTATGGCTACACCTTC,CASSIVWTGANYGYTF
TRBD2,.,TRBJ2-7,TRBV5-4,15,TGTGCCAGCAGCACGGGGGGGCGGAGCTCCTACGAGCAGTACTTC,CASSTGGRSSYEQYF
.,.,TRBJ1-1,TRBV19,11,TGTGCCAGTAGTATTTTCGGTGAAGCTTTCTTT,CASSIFGEAFF
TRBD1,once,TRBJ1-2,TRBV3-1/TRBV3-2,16,TGTGCCAGCAGCCTATCGACAGGGATGGTGGGATATGGCTACACCTTC,CASSLSTGMVGYGYTF
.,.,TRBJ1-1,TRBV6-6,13,TGTGCCAGCAGCCCCCCTGGTAGCACTGAAGCTTTCTTT,CASSPPGSTEAFF
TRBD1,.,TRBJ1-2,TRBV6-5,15,TGTGCCAGCAGCCCCACGGACAGGGGAAGGGATGGCTACACCTTC,CASSPTDRGRDGYTF
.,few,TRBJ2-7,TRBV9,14,TGTGCCAGCAGCCCGACAGGGAGGTACTACGAGCAGTACTTC,CASSPTGRYYEQYF
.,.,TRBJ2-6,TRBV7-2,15,TGTGCCAGCAGCCCACGAGCCTCTGGGGCCAACGTCCTGACTTTC,CASSPRASGANVLTF
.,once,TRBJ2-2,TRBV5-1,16,TGCGCCGGCAGCACGATGACTAGTTTGGACACCGGGGAGCTGTTTTTT,CAGSTMTSLDTGELFF
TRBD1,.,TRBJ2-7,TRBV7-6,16,TGTGCCAGCAGCCCCTACAGGGGGAAAACGTCCTACGAGCAGTACTTC,CASSPYRGKTSYEQYF
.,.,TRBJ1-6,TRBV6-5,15,TGTGCCAGCAGCGAGGGATTTGGGGGGGGTTCACCCCTCCACTTT,CASSEGFGGGSPLHF
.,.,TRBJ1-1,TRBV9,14,TGTGCCAGCAGCGTACAGGCTTTGAACACTGAAGCTTTCTTT,CASSVQALNTEAFF
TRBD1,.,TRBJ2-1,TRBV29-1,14,TGCAGCGTTGAAAGCGGGACAGGGGGGGATGAGCAGTTCTTC,CSVESGTGGDEQFF
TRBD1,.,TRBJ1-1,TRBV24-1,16,TGTGCCACCAGTGATTCTAGCAGGACAGGGGACACTGAAGCTTTCTTT,CATSDSSRTGDTEAFF
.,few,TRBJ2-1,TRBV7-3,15,TGTGCCAGCAGCTTGGGGGGGCCTGGAATTAATGAGCAGTTCTTC,CASSLGGPGINEQFF
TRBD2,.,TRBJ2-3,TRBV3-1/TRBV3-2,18,TGTGCCAGCAGCTCATCTCCGGGACTAGCGGGAGTGACAGATACGCAGTATTTT,CASSSSPGLAGVTDTQYF
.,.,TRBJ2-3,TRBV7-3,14,TGTGCCAGCAGCTTAAGCGGGGAAACAGATACGCAGTATTTT,CASSLSGETDTQYF
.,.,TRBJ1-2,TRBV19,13,TGTGCCAGTAGGGGCCAGACGTTTTATGGCTACACCTTC,CASRGQTFYGYTF
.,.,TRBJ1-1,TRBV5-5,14,TGTGCCAGCAGCCTACGGGCAGGGATGGCTGAAGCTTTCTTT,CASSLRAGMAEAFF
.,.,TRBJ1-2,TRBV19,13,TGTGCCAGTTCCGTTCGTTCCGGCTATGGCTACACCTTC,CASSVRSGYGYTF
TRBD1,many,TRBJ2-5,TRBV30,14,TGTGCCTGGAGGGGGGACAGGACGGGTGAGACCCAGTACTTC,CAWRGDRTGETQYF